The T cell receptor beta chain described here comes from a study of blood T cell repertoires in COVID-19. The study drew participants aged about 18 to 95 years from about two dozen US areas. Cohorts were determined from participant-reported clinical history. This clone has only one observation. In the original processing: It was from reference gene primer amplification that nucleated cell counts were estimated. Libraries were prepared by immunoSEQ multiplex PCR; TCRdb keeps only in-frame clonotypes and omits some of them. The V and J calls and clone size were taken over from that table, and D and trimming were inferred from the DNA. The sample includes about 210,000 clones, 81% of them seen just once. This CDR3 region has 16 residues. Trimming took off 5 bases at V and 6 bases at J, with 17 bases between the two ends. The germline gives CDR1 MNHNY, CDR2 SVGAGI (reference sequence).

Sequenced: PBMCs or T cells enriched from blood (not recorded which). The source of this sequence is a woman aged 50 to 60 with acute COVID-19. The chain recombines TRBV6-6 with TRBJ1-6, with D tentatively TRBD1 (5 bases). CDR3 in DNA: TGTGCCAGCAGTCCTTTGGCGGGGGAGGGTAATTCACCCCTCCACTTT. Protein product: CASSPLAGEGNSPLHF.